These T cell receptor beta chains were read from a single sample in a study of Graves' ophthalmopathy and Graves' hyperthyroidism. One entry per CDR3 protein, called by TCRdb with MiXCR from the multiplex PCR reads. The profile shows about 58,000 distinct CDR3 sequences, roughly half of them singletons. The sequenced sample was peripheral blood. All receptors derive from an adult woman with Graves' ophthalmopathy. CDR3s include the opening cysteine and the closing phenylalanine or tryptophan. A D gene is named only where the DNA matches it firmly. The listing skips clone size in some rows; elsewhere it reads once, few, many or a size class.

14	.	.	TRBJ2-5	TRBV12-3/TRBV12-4	TGTGCCAGCAGTTCCGTCGGGAGTGTGAAGACCCAGTACTTC	CASSSVGSVKTQYF
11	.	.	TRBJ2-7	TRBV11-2	TGTGCCAGCAGCGGGAGCTACGAGCAGTACTTC	CASSGSYEQYF
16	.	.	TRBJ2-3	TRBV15	TGTGCCACCAGCAGGGGGAGCCTGGACTCCACAGATACGCAGTGTTTT	CATSRGSLDSTDTQCF
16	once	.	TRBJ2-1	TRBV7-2	TGTGCCAGCACCATCGGGGTTGAGCCCCTCACAGATACGCAGTTCTTC	CASTIGVEPLTDTQFF
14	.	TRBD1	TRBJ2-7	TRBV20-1	TGCAGTGCTAGGAGGACAGGGGATGTTTACGAGCAGTACTTC	CSARRTGDVYEQYF
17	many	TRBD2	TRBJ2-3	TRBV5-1	TGCGCCAGCAGCTTGCCGGGACTAGCGGGCTACACAGATACGCAGTATTTT	CASSLPGLAGYTDTQYF
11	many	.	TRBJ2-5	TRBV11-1	TGTGCCAGCAGCTTACGAGAGACCCAGCACTTC	CASSLRETQHF
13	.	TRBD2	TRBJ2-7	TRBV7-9	TGTGCCAGCAGCTACCCTAGCGGGTTCGAGCAGTACTTC	CASSYPSGFEQYF
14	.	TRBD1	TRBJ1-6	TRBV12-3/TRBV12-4	TGTGCCAGCAGTCGACAGGGAAAAAATTCACCCCTCCACTTT	CASSRQGKNSPLHF
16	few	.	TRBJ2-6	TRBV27	TGTGCCAGCACGGCGTCCAGATTCTCTGGGGCCAACGGCCTGACTTTC	CASTASRFSGANGLTF
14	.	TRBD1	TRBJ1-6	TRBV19	TGTGCCAGTAGTATGGGGACAGGGGATTCACCCCTCCACTTT	CASSMGTGDSPLHF
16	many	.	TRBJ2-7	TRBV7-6	TGTGCCAGCAGCCAGCCACGATGGCGGGACTCCTACGAGCAGTACTTC	CASSQPRWRDSYEQYF
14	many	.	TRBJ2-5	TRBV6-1	TGTGCCAGCAGTGTCGGGGGCTTTGGGGAGACCCAGTACTTC	CASSVGGFGETQYF
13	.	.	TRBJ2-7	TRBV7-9	TGTGCCAGCAGCCAAGATATGGGCTACGAGCAGTACTTC	CASSQDMGYEQYF
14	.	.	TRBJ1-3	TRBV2	TGTGCCAGCAGTGCCTTGACAGCTGGAAACACCATATATTTT	CASSALTAGNTIYF
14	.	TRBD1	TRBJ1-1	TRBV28	TGTGCCAGCAGTTTGGGCAGGGGGGGCACTGAAGCTTTCTTT	CASSLGRGGTEAFF
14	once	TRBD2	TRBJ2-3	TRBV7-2	TGTGCCAGCGGGGGACTAGCGGGAGGAGATACGCAGTATTTT	CASGGLAGGDTQYF
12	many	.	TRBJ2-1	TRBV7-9	TGTGCCAGCAGCTTTGGACCCGAGGCGCAGTTCTTC	CASSFGPEAQFF
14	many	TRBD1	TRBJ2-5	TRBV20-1	TGCAGTGCTAGTGAAAACAGGGGATCGCAGACCCAGTACTTC	CSASENRGSQTQYF
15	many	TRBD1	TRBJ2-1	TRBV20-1	TGCAGTGCTAGAGCAAGACAGGGTGGGAACAATGAGCAGTTCTTC	CSARARQGGNNEQFF
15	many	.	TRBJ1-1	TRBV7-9	TGTGCCAGCAGCCTTATGACAGGCCTGACCCCTGAAGCTTTCTTT	CASSLMTGLTPEAFF
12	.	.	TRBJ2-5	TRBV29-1	TGCAGCATATTGGACTACCAAGAGACCCAGTACTTC	CSILDYQETQYF
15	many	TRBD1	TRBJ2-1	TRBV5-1	TGCGCCAGCAGCTTGCAGTCAGGGGGTACCAATGAGCAGTTCTTC	CASSLQSGGTNEQFF
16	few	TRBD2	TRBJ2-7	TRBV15	TGTGCCACCAGCAGAGCTCTTGGGACTAGCGGGACCGAGCAGTACTTC	CATSRALGTSGTEQYF
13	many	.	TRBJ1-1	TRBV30	TGTGCCTGGAGTCGTCCAGAGTACACTGAAGCTTTCTTT	CAWSRPEYTEAFF
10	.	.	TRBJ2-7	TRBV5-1	TGTGCCAGTGGCCCCTACGAGCGGTACTTC	CASGPYERYF
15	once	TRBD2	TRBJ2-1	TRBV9	TGTGCCAGCAGCCTAGACCTAGCGGATAACAATAAGCAGTTCTTC	CASSLDLADNNKQFF
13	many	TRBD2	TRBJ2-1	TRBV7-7	TGTGCTAGCAGCTTACGAGCGGGAGATGAGCAGTTCTTC	CASSLRAGDEQFF
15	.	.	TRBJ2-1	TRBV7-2	TGTGCCAGCAGCTTAAACGCAGGGTCCTACAATGAGCAGTTCTTC	CASSLNAGSYNEQFF
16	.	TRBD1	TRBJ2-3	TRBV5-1	TGCGCCAGCAGCTTAGGGACAGGGAGACGCACAGATACGCAGTATTTT	CASSLGTGRRTDTQYF
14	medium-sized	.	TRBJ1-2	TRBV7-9	TGTGCCAGCAGCTTGGACGGTGCGTTATATGGCTACACCTTC	CASSLDGALYGYTF
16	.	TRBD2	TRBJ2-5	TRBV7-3	TGTGCCAGCAGCGAACTAGCGGGAGGGTCGTCAGAGACCCAGTACTTC	CASSELAGGSSETQYF
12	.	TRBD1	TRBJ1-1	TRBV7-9	TGTGCCAGCATGGGACAGGGATCGGAAGCTTTCTTT	CASMGQGSEAFF
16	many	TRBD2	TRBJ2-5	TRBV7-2	TGTGCCAGCAGCTTAGCTAGCGGGAGGCGGCGGGAGACCCAGTACTTC	CASSLASGRRRETQYF
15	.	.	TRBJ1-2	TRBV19	TGTGCCAGTACCTCCCCCGGGGGGCGATCCTATGGCTACACCTTC	CASTSPGGRSYGYTF
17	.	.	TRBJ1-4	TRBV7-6	TGTGCCAGCAGCTTAGTTGGGGGGGAGTTGGTGAATGAAAAACTGTTTTTT	CASSLVGGELVNEKLFF
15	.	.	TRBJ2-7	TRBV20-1	TGCAGTGCTAGGGGGCCTAGCGGGACAGGGTACGAGCAGTACTTC	CSARGPSGTGYEQYF
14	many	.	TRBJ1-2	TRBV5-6	TGTGCCAGCGGATCAATCGGGGGGGCTTGTGGCTACACCTTC	CASGSIGGACGYTF
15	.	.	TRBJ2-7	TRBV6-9	TGTGCCAGCAGAAATAAACTGGGCCGCCCCTACGAGCAGTACTTC	CASRNKLGRPYEQYF
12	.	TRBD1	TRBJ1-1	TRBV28	TGTGCCAGCAGCCAAGGGGGCGAAGGAGCTTTCTTT	CASSQGGEGAFF
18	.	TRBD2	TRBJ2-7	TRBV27	TGTGCCAGCAGTTTATTGGGACCAGCTAGCGGGAGGGGCCACGAGCAGTACTTC	CASSLLGPASGRGHEQYF
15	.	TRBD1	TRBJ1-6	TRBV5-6	TGTGCCAGCAGCTCGGGACAGGGGGAATCTTCACCCCTCCACTTT	CASSSGQGESSPLHF
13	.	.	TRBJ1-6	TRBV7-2	TGTGCCAGCAGCTTAGCCAGCGGTTCACCCCTCCACTTT	CASSLASGSPLHF
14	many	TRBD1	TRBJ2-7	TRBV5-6	TGTGCCAGCAGCTGGACAGGGGAGGCCTACGAGCAGTACTTC	CASSWTGEAYEQYF
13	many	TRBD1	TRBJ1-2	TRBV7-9	TGTGCCAGCCACCCGGGACAGGGCTCCGGCTACACCTTC	CASHPGQGSGYTF
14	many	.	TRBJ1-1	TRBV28	TGTGCCAGCAGCCCCGGGGGCCCAGACACTGAAGCTTTCTTT	CASSPGGPDTEAFF
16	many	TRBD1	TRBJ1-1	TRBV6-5	TGTGCCAGCAGTTACTTCCGACAGGGGATGAACACTGAAGCTTTCTTT	CASSYFRQGMNTEAFF
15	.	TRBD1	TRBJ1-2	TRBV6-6	TGTGCCAGCAGCTTGTATCCTCCGGGACAGCGAATGGACACCTTC	CASSLYPPGQRMDTF
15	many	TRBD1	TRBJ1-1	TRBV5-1	TGCGCCAGCAGCTCGGGCGGGACAGAGAACACTGAAGCTTTCTTT	CASSSGGTENTEAFF
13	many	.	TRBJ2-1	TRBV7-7	TGTGCTAGCAGCTCGCCCCCGGGGAATGAGCAGTTCTTC	CASSSPPGNEQFF
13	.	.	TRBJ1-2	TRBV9	TGTGCCAGCAGCGTAGAGGGGCGCAGAGGCTACACCTTC	CASSVEGRRGYTF
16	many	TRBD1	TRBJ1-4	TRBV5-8	TGTGCCAGCATCGGACAGGGCACTGCAACTAATGAAAAACTGTTTTTT	CASIGQGTATNEKLFF
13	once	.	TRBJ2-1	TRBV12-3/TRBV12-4	TGTGCCAGCAGTTTATCTGGCCACCGTGAGCAGTTCTTC	CASSLSGHREQFF